The 10 T cell receptor beta chains below come from one sample, sequenced in a study of beta chain features in type 1 diabetes. What was sequenced were expressed TCRB transcripts, since all of the isolated RNA had been reverse transcribed. The repertoire was sequenced with immunoSEQ multiplex PCR; TCRdb's copy has only in-frame clones and lacks some. Among 130,000 to 150,000 clones listed, about 51% were seen once. Specimen: Tregs from blood. The source of these receptors is a man between 18 and 29 years old in good health.

This clone was counted between two and nine times. The gene calls are TRBV5-1 and TRBJ2-1; TRBD1 might be the D (6 bases). The CDR3 contains 16 residues. The V end lost 4 bases, the J end lost 8 bases, and 22 bases lay between the germline ends. Germline loops: CDR1 SGHRS, CDR2 YFSETQ. CDR3 bases: TGCGCCAGCAGCCCGGGACACCGAAGGCGTTTAGATGAGCAGTTCTTC. Its translation: CASSPGHRRRLDEQFF.

The genes are TRBV7-2 and TRBJ2-7, with TRBD1 matching 10 bases. Looked up from germline, CDR1 is SGHTA and CDR2 is FQGNSA. This CDR3 spans 15 amino acids. Germline trimming cut 1 base from V and 4 bases from J; bases unmatched to any gene: 4. In nucleotides, the CDR3 is TGTGCCAGCAGCTTAGTGGGGACAGGGGTATACGAGCAGTACTTC. Its protein product is CASSLVGTGVYEQYF.

This clone was counted a few times. The chain recombines TRBV13 with TRBJ2-1; 9 bases agree with TRBD2. Germline V gene data show CDR1 as PRHDT and CDR2 as FYEKMQ (reference sequence). The CDR3 consists of 14 residues. The ends lost 3 bases at V and 8 bases at J; junction bases unmatched: 5. In DNA, the CDR3 is TGTGCCAGCAGCTTCAGGACTAGCGTCGATGAGCAGTTCTTC. It codes for CASSFRTSVDEQFF.

This chain links TRBV28 with TRBJ2-3; the D gene is possibly TRBD2 (6 bases). Trimming took off 2 bases at V and 2 bases at J, with 11 bases between the two ends. This CDR3 contains 15 residues. Germline CDR1 and CDR2: MDHEN and SYDVKM. CDR3 amino acids: CASSLAGISTDTQYF. The CDR3, as DNA: TGTGCCAGCAGTTTAGCGGGAATCTCCACAGATACGCAGTATTTT.

CDR3 nucleotide sequence: TGTGCCACCGTACCCCTTTTCTACTACAATGAGCAGTTCTTC. Translation gives CATVPLFYYNEQFF. The chain joins TRBV25-1 to TRBJ2-1, with no clear D. Looked up from germline, CDR1 is MGHDK and CDR2 is SYGVNS. The V end lost 10 bases, the J end lost 3 bases, and 16 bases lay between the germline ends. CDR3 length: 14 amino acids.

This rearrangement joins TRBV30 to TRBJ2-5; no definite D call. The CDR3 consists of 10 residues. Germline V gene sequence: CDR1 GTSNPN, CDR2 SVGIG (reference sequence). Trimming took off 2 bases at V and 5 bases at J, with 3 bases between the two ends. CDR3 sequence: CAWSTETQYF. CDR3 nucleotide sequence: TGTGCCTGGAGTACTGAGACCCAGTACTTC.

J is TRBJ1-2 and V is TRBV29-1, with 7 bases fitting TRBD1. This CDR3 contains 12 residues. V lost 6 bases and J lost 2; bases outside the gene matches: 3. In germline, CDR1 is SQVTM, CDR2 ANQGSEA. CDR3 region: CSVQTGNYGYTF. CDR3 bases: TGCAGCGTACAGACAGGGAACTATGGCTACACCTTC.

This chain uses TRBV5-1 with TRBJ2-3; the D is unclear. V was shortened by 3 bases and J by 0 bases, with 2 bases between the two germline ends. Germline lookup yields CDR1 SGHRS and CDR2 YFSETQ. The CDR3 covers 12 residues. The DNA of the CDR3 is TGCGCCAGCAGCTCGAGCACAGATACGCAGTATTTT. Protein product: CASSSSTDTQYF.

This sequence joins TRBV29-1 and TRBJ1-1; unclear D gene. The CDR3 has 13 residues. Trimming left V 4 bases short and J 5 bases short, with 14 bases between. The germline CDR1 and CDR2 sequences are SQVTM and ANQGSEA. In DNA, the CDR3 is TGCAGCGTTGGAGGTAGGCCGAATACTGAAGCTTTCTTT. Translated, it gives CSVGGRPNTEAFF.

This clone came up a few times. The rearrangement joins TRBV4-2 to TRBJ2-5, with D possibly matching TRBD1 (5 bases). CDR1 is LGHNA, CDR2 YNFKEQ, per germline. Trimming left V 1 base short and J 2 bases short, with 11 bases between. This CDR3 contains 15 residues. Here the CDR3 DNA reads TGTGCCAGCAGCCAAGTCCAGGGCTGGCAAGAGACCCAGTACTTC. Protein product: CASSQVQGWQETQYF.